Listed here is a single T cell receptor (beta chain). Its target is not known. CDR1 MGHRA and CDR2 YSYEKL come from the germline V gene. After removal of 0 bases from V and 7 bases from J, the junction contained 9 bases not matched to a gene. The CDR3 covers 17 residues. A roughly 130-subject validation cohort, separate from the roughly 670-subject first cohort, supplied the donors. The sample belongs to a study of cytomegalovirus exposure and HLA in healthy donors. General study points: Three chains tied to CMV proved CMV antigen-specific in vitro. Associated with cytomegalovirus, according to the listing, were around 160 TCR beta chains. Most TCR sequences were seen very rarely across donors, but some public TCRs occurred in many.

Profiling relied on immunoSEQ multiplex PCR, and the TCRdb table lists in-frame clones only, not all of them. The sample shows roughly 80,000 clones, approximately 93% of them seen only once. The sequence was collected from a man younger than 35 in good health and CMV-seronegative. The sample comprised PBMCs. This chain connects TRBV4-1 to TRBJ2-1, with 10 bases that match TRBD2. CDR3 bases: TGCGCCAGCAGCCAAGATAGAGCTAGCGGGGGAAGGAATGAGCAGTTCTTC. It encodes CASSQDRASGGRNEQFF.